The 13 T cell receptor beta chains presented below share a single source sample, sequenced in a study of preoperative IRX-2 immunotherapy in early breast cancer. TCRdb's table, derived via immunoSEQ multiplex PCR, lists solely in-frame clones and lacks some. In the table there are some 99,000 clones, just over 85% of which are singletons. Treatment reported: preoperative locoregional IRX-2 cytokine immunotherapy. The sample here was tumor tissue, taken after IRX-2 immunotherapy. Every receptor here comes from a human donor with breast cancer.

This chain links TRBV14 with TRBJ2-2; D possibly matches TRBD1 or TRBD2 (5 bases each). The CDR3 length is 16 residues. The V gene's germline CDR1 is SGHDN and CDR2 FVKESK. The ends were cut back, 0 bases at V and 6 bases at J, with 14 bases in the middle. CDR3 sequence (DNA): TGTGCCAGCAGCCAAGACCCAGGGCAGAGGGCCGGGGAGCTGTTTTTT. Translated, it gives CASSQDPGQRAGELFF. Complete variable domain (other parts from reference TRBV14 and TRBJ2-2): EAGVTQFPSHSVIEKGQTVTLRCDPISGHDNLYWYRRVMGKEIKFLLHFVKESKQDESGMPNNRFLAERTGGTYSTLKVQPAELEDSGVYFCASSQDPGQRAGELFFGEGSRLTVL.

This clone was counted a single time. One end of the junction fails to match germline, which may point to a read error. CDR3 in amino acids: CASSDSAGNQPQHF. DNA of the CDR3: TGTGCCAGCAGTGACTCGGCAGGGAATCAGCCCCAGCATTTT. The gene calls are TRBV6-8 and TRBJ1-5; perhaps TRBD1 as D (5 bases). CDR1 MNHGY and CDR2 SAAAGT come from the germline V gene. The CDR3 has 14 amino acids.

This clone was seen just once. The gene calls are TRBV30 and TRBJ1-1, with D possibly matching TRBD1 (6 bases). The V gene's germline CDR1 is GTSNPN and CDR2 SVGIG (reference sequence). The CDR3 consists of 11 residues. V dropped 3 bases and J dropped 9 bases, with 11 bases sitting between them. The DNA for the CDR3 is TGTGCCTGGAGCTTCCGGGACAAAGCTTTCTTT. It specifies CAWSFRDKAFF.

The chain employs TRBV5-1 and TRBJ2-2; 7 positions agree with TRBD1. The ends lost 0 bases at V and 3 bases at J; junction bases unmatched: 2. The CDR3 spans 15 residues. Germline assignment: CDR1 SGHRS and CDR2 YFSETQ. CDR3 coding DNA: TGCGCCAGCAGCTTGGACAGGGGATACACCGGGGAGCTGTTTTTT. Translating gives CASSLDRGYTGELFF. The full variable domain, completed using reference TRBV5-1 and TRBJ2-2, is KAGVTQTPRYLIKTRGQQVTLSCSPISGHRSVSWYQQTPGQGLQFLFEYFSETQRNKGNFPGRFSGRQFSNSRSEMNVSTLELGDSALYLCASSLDRGYTGELFFGEGSRLTVL.

The chain joins TRBV5-1 to TRBJ2-2; TRBD1 agrees at 7 bases. CDR1 and CDR2 from the germline V gene are SGHRS and YFSETQ. V trimming: 0 bases; J trimming: 5 bases; junction bases outside the gene matches: 4. The CDR3 consists of 15 residues. The CDR3 loop is CASSLGQGFTGELFF. In DNA, the CDR3 is TGCGCCAGCAGCTTGGGACAGGGTTTTACCGGGGAGCTGTTTTTT.

As to this clone: Distinct nucleotide sequences in the sample also encode this CDR3. V gene TRBV5-1 combines with J gene TRBJ1-5, with no clear D. Germline CDR1 and CDR2: SGHRS and YFSETQ. There are 15 residues in the CDR3. Trimming removed 2 bases at V and 0 bases at J, with 9 bases between. CDR3 residues: CASSLSGNSNQPQHF. Written as DNA, the CDR3 is TGCGCCAGCAGCTTATCCGGAAATAGCAATCAGCCCCAGCATTTT. The full variable domain, its missing parts supplied by reference TRBV5-1 and TRBJ1-5, is KAGVTQTPRYLIKTRGQQVTLSCSPISGHRSVSWYQQTPGQGLQFLFEYFSETQRNKGNFPGRFSGRQFSNSRSEMNVSTLELGDSALYLCASSLSGNSNQPQHFGDGTRLSIL.

V gene TRBV12-5 combines with J gene TRBJ2-1; TRBD2 might be the D (6 bases). This CDR3 contains 17 residues. V was trimmed by 5 bases and J by 4 bases, leaving 21 bases between them. The germline V gene has CDR1 LGHNT and CDR2 FRNRAP. In nucleotides, the CDR3 is TGTGCTAGTGGTGGAGGGTCCGCATACTTAAAATACAATGAGCAGTTCTTC. Translating gives CASGGGSAYLKYNEQFF.

The DNA of the CDR3 is TGTGCCAGCAGCCTGGGGGTTGGAAACACCATATATTTT. Translation gives CASSLGVGNTIYF. The J gene is TRBJ1-3, the V gene TRBV6-9, with D possibly being TRBD1 (5 bases). The V and J ends lost 6 bases and 3 bases respectively, with 9 bases between them. Looked up from germline, CDR1 is MNHGY and CDR2 is SVAAGI. The CDR3 loop spans 13 amino acids.

This sequence joins TRBV30 and TRBJ2-2; D unclear. The V gene's germline CDR1 is GTSNPN and CDR2 SVGIG (reference sequence). CDR3 size: 14 residues. The ends were cut back, 4 bases at V and 6 bases at J, with 15 bases in the middle. This CDR3 is CAWNRAPAAGELFF. The CDR3 DNA is TGTGCCTGGAATCGGGCCCCGGCGGCCGGGGAGCTGTTTTTT. Together with reference TRBV30 and TRBJ2-2, the CDR3 gives the full variable domain: SQTIHQWPATLVQPVGSPLSLECTVEGTSNPNLYWYRQAAGRGLQLLFYSVGIGQISSEVPQNLSASRPQDRQFILSSKKLLLSDSGFYLCAWNRAPAAGELFFGEGSRLTVL.

The V call is TRBV18, the J call TRBJ2-1; no clear D. V dropped 3 bases and J dropped 8 bases, with 11 bases sitting between them. The germline gives CDR1 KGHSH, CDR2 LQKENI. The CDR3 is made up of 13 amino acids. The CDR3 region has the DNA TGTGCCAGCTCACCTAAGATGGTGGATGAGCAGTTCTTC. Protein: CASSPKMVDEQFF.

Points on this clone: Germline and junction disagree at one end, which may indicate a read error. V gene TRBV6-1 combines with J gene TRBJ1-5; D not certain. The germline gives CDR1 MNHNS, CDR2 SASEGT. The CDR3 is 15 amino acids. CDR3 DNA: TGTGCCATCAGTGAAGGAGACATTGACGGTCAGCCCCAGCATTTT. Protein: CAISEGDIDGQPQHF.

V usage is TRBV19 and J usage is TRBJ1-6; D possibly corresponds to TRBD1 (5 bases). The CDR3 is 16 amino acids. The V gene lost 6 bases and the J gene lost 0 bases, with 12 bases spanning the gap. Germline loops: CDR1 LNHDA, CDR2 SQIVND (reference sequence). The CDR3: CASRDSASSYNSPLHF. CDR3 sequence (DNA): TGTGCCAGTAGAGACAGCGCCAGCTCCTATAATTCACCCCTCCACTTT.

V usage is TRBV29-1 and J usage is TRBJ2-7; 7 bases line up with TRBD2. Germline V gives CDR1 SQVTM, CDR2 ANQGSEA. Trimming removed 7 bases from V and 3 bases from J; junction bases left unmatched: 6. The CDR3 has 12 residues. CDR3 nucleotide sequence: TGCAGCGCCCGGGGAGGGAACTACGAGCAGTACTTC. Residues: CSARGGNYEQYF.